This T cell receptor beta chain was retrieved from a study of T cells in Graves' hyperthyroidism and ophthalmopathy. Whole-study results and caveats: Blood shared most expanded thyroid clonotypes above 0.001.

This clonotype was observed at least ten times. Its antigen remains unknown. The germline V gene has CDR1 SGHTA and CDR2 FQGNSA. V shed 5 bases, J shed 7 bases, and the junction held 11 bases outside the gene matches. This CDR3 is 15 amino acids long. No ophthalmopathy progression within 18 months constituted stable Graves' hyperthyroidism. RNA transcripts were the template for amplifying TCR beta CDR3 regions. TCR CDR3 regions were first amplified by RT-PCR with HTBI primers. TCRdb re-called the multiplex PCR reads with MiXCR, one entry per CDR3 protein. Of fewer than 750,000 distinct CDR3 sequences listed, 40% to 55% are singletons.

The gene calls are TRBV7-2 and TRBJ2-7; TRBD1 matches at 10 bases. The specimen was peripheral blood or thyroid tissue (not recorded which). The clonotype comes from a woman aged 18-30 years with Graves' hyperthyroidism. This CDR3 is CASSPRTGGIREQYF. Written as DNA, the CDR3 is TGTGCCAGCAGCCCCAGGACAGGGGGGATTCGGGAGCAGTACTTC.